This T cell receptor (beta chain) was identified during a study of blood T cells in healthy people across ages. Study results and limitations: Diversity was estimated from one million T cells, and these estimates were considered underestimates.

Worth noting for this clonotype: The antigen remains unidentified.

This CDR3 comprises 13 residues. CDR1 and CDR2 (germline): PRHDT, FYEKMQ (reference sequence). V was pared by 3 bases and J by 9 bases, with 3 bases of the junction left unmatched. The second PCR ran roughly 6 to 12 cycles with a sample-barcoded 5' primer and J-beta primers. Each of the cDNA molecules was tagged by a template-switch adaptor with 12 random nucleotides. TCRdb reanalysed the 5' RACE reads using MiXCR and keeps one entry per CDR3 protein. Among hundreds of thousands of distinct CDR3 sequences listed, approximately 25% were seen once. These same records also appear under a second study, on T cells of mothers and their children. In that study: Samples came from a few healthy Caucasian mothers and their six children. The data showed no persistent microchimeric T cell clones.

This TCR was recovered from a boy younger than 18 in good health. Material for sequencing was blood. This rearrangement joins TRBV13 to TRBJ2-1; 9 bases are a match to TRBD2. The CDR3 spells CASSLGTSSEQFF. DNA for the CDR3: TGTGCCAGCAGCTTGGGGACTAGCAGTGAGCAGTTCTTC.